The clone carrying this TCR beta chain has just a few counts. After template switching added a universal primer site, the resulting cDNA carried unique molecular identifiers. One entry per CDR3 protein, called by TCRdb with MiXCR from the 5' RACE reads. The table lists approximately 700,000 distinct CDR3 sequences, roughly 20% of them singletons. Trimming cost V 2 bases and J 7 bases, with 12 bases left between them. The CDR3 contains 14 residues. Germline V lookup: CDR1 MNHEY, CDR2 SVGAGI. The data belong to a study of identical twins. These data were likewise used in another study, on T cells expressing NK-cell markers. That work adds: One of the eight sequenced donors was seronegative, whereas the other seven were HCMV-seropositive.

The sequencing input was PBMCs. This chain joins TRBV6-5 and TRBJ2-1; D could derive from TRBD1 or TRBD2 (5 bases each). The receptor was derived from a woman aged 18-29 years in good health. CDR3 protein: CASSYGTWGNEQFF. The CDR3 coding sequence is TGTGCCAGCAGTTACGGCACTTGGGGGAATGAGCAGTTCTTC.